Each of the 31 T cell receptor beta chains below was sequenced from the same sample in a study of lymphopenia after photon versus proton radiotherapy. TCRdb's table, derived via immunoSEQ multiplex PCR, lists solely in-frame clones and lacks some. The data hold 25,000 to 40,000 clones, with nearly 85% observed a single time. Sequences were derived from peripheral blood, sampled from a patient treated with proton-based radiotherapy. These receptors were taken from a woman between 70 and 85 years old with pancreatic cancer.

The chain recombines TRBV2 with TRBJ2-3; D is ambiguous. The germline CDR1 and CDR2 sequences are SNHLY and FYNNEI. The CDR3 consists of 12 residues. The V and J ends lost 4 bases and 1 base respectively, with 3 bases between them. DNA for the CDR3: TGTGCCAGCAGTGGGGGCACAGATACGCAGTATTTT. It is translated as CASSGGTDTQYF.

The sample holds one count of this clone. The chain employs TRBV5-4 and TRBJ1-3; no clear D. This CDR3 is built from 15 residues. With 2 bases removed from V and 6 bases from J, the gap between germline ends came to 15 bases. Germline lookup yields CDR1 SGHNT and CDR2 YYREEE (reference sequence). The CDR3 DNA follows: TGTGCCAGCAGCTTTCCGGCGGGGAAGGAAAACACCATATATTTT. Its translation: CASSFPAGKENTIYF.

The rearrangement joins TRBV7-6 to TRBJ1-4; tentative D call: TRBD1 (6 bases). V was cut by 0 bases and J by 5 bases, with 10 bases left in between. CDR3 length equals 15 residues. Germline V CDR1 and CDR2: SGHVS, FNYEAQ. The chain's CDR3 is CASSLAQGPNEKLFF. The CDR3 DNA follows: TGTGCCAGCAGCTTAGCACAGGGTCCCAATGAAAAACTGTTTTTT.

This clone has just one count. This chain connects TRBV5-4 to TRBJ2-5, with TRBD2 matching 8 bases. The CDR3 sequence is 13 residues long. Germline values: CDR1 SGHNT, CDR2 YYREEE (reference sequence). V was pared by 2 bases and J by 4 bases, with 1 base of the junction left unmatched. This CDR3 reads CASSLAGAETQYF. The CDR3 DNA follows: TGTGCCAGCAGCTTAGCGGGAGCAGAGACCCAGTACTTC.

Regarding this clone: Compared with germline, one end of the junction differs, possibly owing to a read error. The chain is built from TRBV7-7 and TRBJ1-5, with D possibly matching TRBD1 (5 bases). The length of the CDR3 is 13 residues. Germline V gene lookup returns CDR1 SSHAT and CDR2 FNYEAQ (reference sequence). CDR3 in amino acids: CASSFRVGQPQHF. In DNA, the CDR3 is TGTGCTAGCAGCTTCAGGGTGGGACAGCCCCAGCATTTT.

The chain joins TRBV9 to TRBJ2-3; 12 nucleotides line up with TRBD1. Per the germline V gene, CDR1 is SGDLS and CDR2 is YYNGEE. The CDR3 runs 18 residues. V dropped 4 bases and J dropped 0; count of bases not matched to a gene: 9. In DNA, the CDR3 is TGTGCCAGCAGCACCGAGGGGACAGGGGGCCTTAGCACAGATACGCAGTATTTT. This gives the protein CASSTEGTGGLSTDTQYF.

In this sample, this clone turned up once. The CDR3 DNA is TGTGCCAGCAGCGGGGAGGGGACAGGGGTGAAAGAGCAGTACTTC. It specifies CASSGEGTGVKEQYF. J is TRBJ2-7 and V is TRBV9; TRBD1 matches at 10 bases. Looked up from germline, CDR1 is SGDLS and CDR2 is YYNGEE. The CDR3 totals 15 residues. J gave up 7 bases and V 3 bases, and 10 bases lay outside the gene matches.

The CDR3 coding sequence is TGCGCCAGCAGCCAGGTTCGGACTAGCGGCAATGAGCAGTTCTTC. Translating it yields CASSQVRTSGNEQFF. The V and J genes are TRBV4-3 and TRBJ2-1, with 10 bases identical to TRBD2. Per the germline V gene, CDR1 is LGHNA and CDR2 is YSLEER. CDR3 length: 15 residues. The J segment lost 6 bases and the V segment lost 3 bases, leaving 5 bases of the junction unmatched.

The chain combines TRBV5-1 with TRBJ2-1, with 7 bases matching TRBD2. The CDR3 is made up of 19 amino acids. With V trimmed by 0 bases and J by 1 base, 13 bases remained unmatched. CDR1 and CDR2 from the germline V gene are SGHRS and YFSETQ. The CDR3 coding sequence is TGCGCCAGCAGCTTGGACATGCTAGGAGGGAGGGTTTCCTACAATGAGCAGTTCTTC. It yields the protein CASSLDMLGGRVSYNEQFF.

To note about this clone: Germline is not matched at one junction end, which may reflect a read error. The chain uses TRBV20-1 and TRBJ2-5; D is unclear. Per the germline V gene, CDR1 is DFQATT and CDR2 is SNEGSKA (reference sequence). The CDR3 consists of 10 residues. This CDR3 reads CSARGETQYF. The CDR3 nucleotides read TGCAGTGCCAGAGGAGAGACCCAGTACTTC.

The V and J genes are TRBV30 and TRBJ2-3, with a tentative D call TRBD1 (5 bases). Germline values: CDR1 GTSNPN, CDR2 SVGIG (reference sequence). This CDR3 is built from 13 residues. V lost 3 bases and J lost 0, with 7 bases in between. The CDR3 region has the DNA TGTGCCTGGAGGACAGCGAGCACAGATACGCAGTATTTT. It is translated as CAWRTASTDTQYF.

The chain recombines TRBV5-1 with TRBJ2-7, with 7 bases that match TRBD1. V was pared by 4 bases and J by 2 bases, with 3 bases of the junction left unmatched. The CDR3 runs 13 residues. Germline loops: CDR1 SGHRS, CDR2 YFSETQ. The CDR3 bases are TGCGCCAGCAGCCCGGACAGGCCCTACGAGCAGTACTTC. This translates into CASSPDRPYEQYF.

The V and J genes are TRBV6-5 and TRBJ1-5, with 7 positions matching TRBD1. V trimming: 6 bases; J trimming: 0 bases; junction bases outside the gene matches: 5. The CDR3 consists of 15 residues. The V gene's germline CDR1 is MNHEY and CDR2 SVGAGI. CDR3 bases: TGTGCCAGCAGGCCGACAGGGCTTAGCAATCAGCCCCAGCATTTT. Encoded protein: CASRPTGLSNQPQHF.

The gene calls are TRBV28 and TRBJ1-5; a possible D gene is TRBD1 (6 bases). Per germline, CDR1 MDHEN and CDR2 SYDVKM. The V and J ends lost 5 bases and 4 bases respectively, with 18 bases between them. CDR3 length: 16 amino acids. CDR3 protein: CASSLWKGGENQPQHF. The CDR3, as DNA: TGTGCCAGCAGTCTCTGGAAGGGGGGAGAGAATCAGCCCCAGCATTTT. Complete variable domain (other parts from reference TRBV28 and TRBJ1-5): DVKVTQSSRYLVKRTGEKVFLECVQDMDHENMFWYRQDPGLGLRLIYFSYDVKMKEKGDIPEGYSVSREKKERFSLILESASTNQTSMYLCASSLWKGGENQPQHFGDGTRLSIL.

This chain uses TRBV9 with TRBJ2-3; 8 bases align to TRBD2. The CDR3 extends over 14 amino acids. Germline V gene sequence: CDR1 SGDLS, CDR2 YYNGEE. V was pared by 2 bases and J by 3 bases, with 2 bases of the junction left unmatched. CDR3 in DNA: TGTGCCAGCAGCGTCGGCGGGAGGACAGATACGCAGTATTTT. This gives the protein CASSVGGRTDTQYF.

The rearrangement uses TRBV5-4 and TRBJ1-4, with TRBD1 identical over 11 bases. CDR3 size: 15 residues. V lost 0 bases, J lost 8 bases, and 3 bases stayed unmatched. The V gene's germline CDR1 is SGHNT and CDR2 YYREEE (reference sequence). The CDR3 sequence is CASSLAGTGGEKLFF. The DNA of the CDR3 is TGTGCCAGCAGCTTGGCCGGGACAGGGGGAGAAAAACTGTTTTTT.

CDR3 amino acids: CASSRKTSGSSYEQYF. The CDR3 nucleotides are TGTGCCAGCAGTCGTAAGACTAGCGGGAGCTCCTACGAGCAGTACTTC. This chain joins TRBV2 and TRBJ2-7; 12 bases map to TRBD2. Trimming removed 5 bases from V and 0 bases from J; junction bases left unmatched: 5. Germline assignment: CDR1 SNHLY and CDR2 FYNNEI. The CDR3 loop spans 16 amino acids.

The J gene is TRBJ1-5, the V gene TRBV6-1; D uncertain. The length of the CDR3 is 13 residues. Deletions cut 0 bases from V and 4 bases from J, with 4 bases between. Germline CDR1 reads MNHNS; CDR2 reads SASEGT. CDR3 amino acids: CASSEAGNQPQHF. The CDR3 nucleotides read TGTGCCAGCAGTGAAGCCGGAAATCAGCCCCAGCATTTT.

V gene TRBV10-3 combines with J gene TRBJ2-7, with 11 bases fitting TRBD2. The CDR3 has 15 amino acids. The germline V gene has CDR1 ENHRY and CDR2 SYGVKD. With V trimmed by 6 bases and J by 3 bases, 7 bases remained unmatched. The DNA of the CDR3 is TGTGCCATCAGAACGGGACTAGCGGAGAGCTACGAGCAGTACTTC. Translated: CAIRTGLAESYEQYF.

This clone was seen only once. The rearrangement uses TRBV4-2 and TRBJ1-4; 7 positions match TRBD1. V shed 3 bases, J shed 13 bases, and the junction held 14 bases outside the gene matches. CDR3 length equals 15 residues. The V gene's germline CDR1 is LGHNA and CDR2 YNFKEQ. CDR3: CASSHGQEPYPVLFF. CDR3 nucleotides: TGTGCCAGCAGCCACGGACAGGAACCTTATCCAGTACTGTTTTTT.

The V gene is TRBV18, the J gene TRBJ1-4; D gene ambiguous. The ends were cut back, 3 bases at V and 7 bases at J, with 9 bases in the middle. From germline, CDR1 is KGHSH and CDR2 LQKENI. The CDR3 has 13 amino acids. The CDR3: CASSPPSSEKLFF. In nucleotides, the CDR3 is TGTGCCAGCTCACCTCCCAGCTCTGAAAAACTGTTTTTT.

The J gene is TRBJ2-2, the V gene TRBV18; D not certain. The CDR3 loop spans 14 amino acids. V lost 6 bases and J 1 base, leaving 9 bases between the germline ends. Germline-derived CDR1 and CDR2 are KGHSH and LQKENI. The CDR3 sequence is CASSLKENTGELFF. CDR3 coding DNA: TGTGCCAGCTCTCTTAAGGAGAACACCGGGGAGCTGTTTTTT.

This rearrangement joins TRBV28 to TRBJ1-5, with 8 nucleotides matching TRBD1. Germline V gene sequence: CDR1 MDHEN, CDR2 SYDVKM. The CDR3 has 18 residues. Trimming at V came to 1 base and at J to 5 bases, leaving 13 bases not matched to a gene. The CDR3 DNA reads TGTGCCAGCAGTTTATCAGGGGGCTTAGGGTCCGTTGATCAGCCCCAGCATTTT. This gives the protein CASSLSGGLGSVDQPQHF. Full variable domain (rest looked up from reference TRBV28 and TRBJ1-5): DVKVTQSSRYLVKRTGEKVFLECVQDMDHENMFWYRQDPGLGLRLIYFSYDVKMKEKGDIPEGYSVSREKKERFSLILESASTNQTSMYLCASSLSGGLGSVDQPQHFGDGTRLSIL.

The V and J genes are TRBV29-1 and TRBJ2-1, with TRBD1 matching over 7 bases. The J segment lost 6 bases and the V segment lost 4 bases, leaving 9 bases of the junction unmatched. The CDR3 sequence is 14 residues long. Germline V gene lookup returns CDR1 SQVTM and CDR2 ANQGSEA. This CDR3 reads CSVARDSSFNEQFF. The CDR3 bases are TGCAGCGTTGCTCGGGACAGTTCTTTCAATGAGCAGTTCTTC.

The chain recombines TRBV28 with TRBJ1-1; 7 nucleotides match TRBD1. Germline V CDR1 and CDR2: MDHEN, SYDVKM. V was pared by 1 base and J by 7 bases, with 6 bases of the junction left unmatched. The CDR3 has 14 amino acids. The CDR3 region is CASSLSGQIFEAFF. CDR3 nucleotides: TGTGCCAGCAGTTTATCGGGACAGATCTTTGAAGCTTTCTTT.

The V call is TRBV28, the J call TRBJ1-6; D not certain. The V end was cut by 6 bases, the J end by 7 bases, with 4 bases between. Germline CDR1 reads MDHEN; CDR2 reads SYDVKM. The CDR3 is made up of 11 amino acids. In nucleotides, the CDR3 is TGTGCCAGCAGCATGAATTCACCCCTCCACTTT. It encodes CASSMNSPLHF.

In its sample, this clone ranks as large. The chain couples TRBV7-2 to TRBJ2-7; 11 bases align to TRBD1. This CDR3 has 15 amino acids. After removal of 0 bases from V and 6 bases from J, the junction contained 4 bases not matched to a gene. Germline lookup yields CDR1 SGHTA and CDR2 FQGNSA. The CDR3 region is CASSLAGQGASEQYF. CDR3 DNA: TGTGCCAGCAGCTTAGCTGGACAGGGGGCGTCCGAGCAGTACTTC.

This chain links TRBV4-1 with TRBJ1-5; D not resolved. There are 13 residues in the CDR3. The germline gives CDR1 MGHRA, CDR2 YSYEKL. The V end lost 4 bases, the J end lost 7 bases, and 11 bases lay between the germline ends. The CDR3 sequence: CASSLQAGQPQHF. Here the CDR3 DNA reads TGCGCCAGCAGCCTACAAGCGGGGCAGCCCCAGCATTTT.

The V and J genes are TRBV5-1 and TRBJ2-4; maybe TRBD2 (6 bases). Looked up from germline, CDR1 is SGHRS and CDR2 is YFSETQ. V was shortened by 4 bases and J by 1 base, with 6 bases between the two germline ends. This CDR3 is built from 13 residues. In DNA form, the CDR3 reads TGCGCCAGCAGCCTAGCGGCCAAAAACATTCAGTACTTC. Protein product: CASSLAAKNIQYF.

Sample share makes this clone medium-sized. The V and J genes are TRBV28 and TRBJ1-5; D not certain. Germline loops: CDR1 MDHEN, CDR2 SYDVKM. V shed 6 bases and J shed 0 bases, with 15 bases lying between them. CDR3 length: 16 amino acids. The CDR3 reads CASRRKRGYSNQPQHF. For the CDR3, the DNA is TGTGCCAGCAGACGTAAGAGAGGGTATAGCAATCAGCCCCAGCATTTT.

This clone was recorded once. The chain carries TRBV7-2 and TRBJ2-3; D is possibly TRBD1 (7 bases). This CDR3 is built from 15 residues. Germline assignment: CDR1 SGHTA and CDR2 FQGNSA. Trimming left V 9 bases short and J 3 bases short, with 19 bases between. Here the CDR3 reads CASTLPGGQTDTQYF. In nucleotides, the CDR3 is TGTGCCAGTACCCTCCCCGGGGGACAGACAGATACGCAGTATTTT.